Given below is one T cell receptor beta chain in context. What it binds is not known. Across several immunoSEQ plates, the genomic DNA of each subset was split evenly. Sequencing used immunoSEQ multiplex PCR; TCRdb keeps in-frame clones, though not all of them. The table lists millions of clones, 85% to 95% of them singletons. These data belong to a study of shared clonotypes between healthy human individuals. The wider study: Per-donor plates numbered three CD4 naive, three CD4 memory, two CD8 naive and one CD8 memory. Study results and limitations: Clonotypes shared by all four donors outscored non-shared clonotypes in generation probability. On the whole, naive subsets had larger estimated richness than memory subsets had.

The CDR3 is 20 residues long. The chain uses TRBV12-2 and TRBJ1-5; no DNA check was done on the table's D call, TRBD1. TRBV12-2 is marked as a pseudogene. Sequences were obtained from naive CD4+ T cells sorted from blood. Subset here: CD45RA+ positively selected. The TCR was taken from a man aged 18-30 years in good health. CDR3 amino acids: CASRPLGIGWWDSRGQPQHF. As DNA, the CDR3 is TGTGCAAGTCGCCCCCTTGGTATTGGTTGGTGGGACAGTCGGGGGCAGCCCCAGCATTTT.